The source of this TCR beta chain is a study of T cells after yellow fever vaccination. Germline CDR1 is MGHRA and CDR2 is YSYEKL. Trimming left V 0 bases short and J 3 bases short, with 15 bases between. The CDR3 is made up of 17 amino acids. This clonotype was found a few times. TCRdb called the 5' RACE reads again in MiXCR, with one record for every CDR3 protein. Of a few hundred thousand distinct CDR3 sequences in the sample, around 4.9% were seen once. The source of this sequence is a young man who received the YFV17D yellow fever vaccine. Here the sequenced sample was CD4+ T cells sorted from PBMCs, taken on the day of the yellow fever booster vaccination. The genes are TRBV4-1 and TRBJ2-1; D is possibly TRBD1 (6 bases). This CDR3 is CASSQDDDTGNYNEQFF. The CDR3 DNA sequence: TGCGCCAGCAGCCAAGACGATGATACAGGGAACTACAATGAGCAGTTCTTC.